These T cell receptor beta chains were read from a single sample in a study of blood T cells in healthy people across ages. In TCRdb, the 5' RACE reads were re-called with MiXCR into one record per CDR3 protein. The sample lists roughly 700,000 distinct CDR3 sequences; 20% to 25% were seen once. This sample also appeared in a second study, on T cells of mothers and their children.

Sequenced: blood. These receptors were taken from a boy younger than 18 in good health. CDR3s include the opening cysteine and the closing phenylalanine or tryptophan. A D gene is named only where the DNA matches it firmly. Rows may omit the clone size; those that give it use once, few, many or a size class.

v_call,j_call,clone_size,d_call,cdr3_nt,cdr3_aa
TRBV21-1,TRBJ2-1,once,NA,TGTGCCAGCAGCACAAGGGGATTAAGCGGGGGGCGACGCCTCGGAAATGAGCAGTTCTTC,CASSTRGLSGGRRLGNEQFF
TRBV28,TRBJ2-1,NA,NA,TGTGCCAGCAGTCCCCCAGGGGAGGAGTACAATGAGCAGTTCTTC,CASSPPGEEYNEQFF
TRBV14,TRBJ1-1,few,TRBD1,TGTGCCAGCAGCCACACCTCAGGGGGCTATGAAGCTTTCTTT,CASSHTSGGYEAFF
TRBV20-1,TRBJ2-7,NA,TRBD2,TGCAGTGCTATAGGACTAGCGGAACTAGGTGACGAGCAGTACTTC,CSAIGLAELGDEQYF
TRBV2,TRBJ2-3,NA,NA,TGTGCCAGCAGTGAACAGGCGGTGAGCACAGATACGCAGTATTTT,CASSEQAVSTDTQYF
TRBV27,TRBJ2-7,few,TRBD2,TGTGCCAGCAGTCCCCCGACTAGCGCCATAAACTCCTACGAGCAGTACTTC,CASSPPTSAINSYEQYF
TRBV28,TRBJ1-2,NA,NA,TGTGCCAGCAGTTTCCCGAAGTCTTATGGCTACACCTTC,CASSFPKSYGYTF
TRBV28,TRBJ1-5,NA,NA,TGTGCCAGCCCACCCTCAGGGGACGGGGGGGATCAGCCCCAGCATTTT,CASPPSGDGGDQPQHF
TRBV28,TRBJ2-7,NA,TRBD2,TGTGCCGGGGGGGGAAACCCCTACGAGCATTACTTC,CAGGGNPYEHYF
TRBV7-9,TRBJ2-1,NA,TRBD2,TGTGCCAGCGCTCCGGGACTAGCGGGAACTACTACAGATGAGCAGTTCTTC,CASAPGLAGTTTDEQFF
TRBV7-9,TRBJ2-7,NA,TRBD1,TGTGCCAGCAGCCCGACGACAGGGGCCTCATTCTACGAGCAGTACTTC,CASSPTTGASFYEQYF
TRBV28,TRBJ2-4,few,NA,TGTGCCAGCAGTTGGGGCAGGGTGGGGAACATTCAGTACTTC,CASSWGRVGNIQYF
TRBV12-3/TRBV12-4,TRBJ1-5,NA,TRBD1,TGTGCCAGCAGCTCGACAGGGGAGCAGCCCCAGCATTTT,CASSSTGEQPQHF
TRBV7-8,TRBJ1-1,once,NA,TGTGCCAGCAGCTTATTGGCAGCGAAGAACACTGAAGCTTTCTTT,CASSLLAAKNTEAFF
TRBV6-2/TRBV6-3,TRBJ1-5,NA,TRBD1,TGTGCCAGCAGACTCGGGACAGGGGAGAATCAGCCCCAGCATTTT,CASRLGTGENQPQHF
TRBV20-1,TRBJ2-5,few,NA,TGCAGTGCTAATCCCCTGTACCAAGAGACCCAGTACTTC,CSANPLYQETQYF
TRBV12-3/TRBV12-4,TRBJ2-5,few,TRBD2,TGTGCCAGCAGTTTCGGGACTAGCGGGAGCGGGGAGACCCAGTACTTC,CASSFGTSGSGETQYF
TRBV28,TRBJ1-1,NA,TRBD1,TGTGCCAGCCGTACCGACAGGGTAAGAACTGAAGCTTTCTTT,CASRTDRVRTEAFF
TRBV5-6,TRBJ2-2,NA,NA,TGTGCCAGCAGCCTAGGGCCCAGGGGAAACACCGGGGAGCTGTTTTTT,CASSLGPRGNTGELFF
TRBV29-1,TRBJ2-5,few,TRBD2,TGCAGCGCAGCTACTAGCGGGAGTTGGGAGCAGTACTTC,CSAATSGSWEQYF
TRBV6-5,TRBJ1-5,NA,NA,TGTGCCAGCAGTTACGTTCTAGGGGCAGAGCCCCAGCATTTT,CASSYVLGAEPQHF
TRBV29-1,TRBJ2-1,few,TRBD2,TGCAGCGTATTACTAGCGGGATTTGAGAATGAGCAGTTCTTC,CSVLLAGFENEQFF
TRBV20-1,TRBJ2-1,NA,TRBD2,TGCAGTGCTAGGGTGCTAGCGGGAGCCTACAATGAGCAGTTCTTC,CSARVLAGAYNEQFF
TRBV9,TRBJ2-2,NA,NA,TGTGCCAGCAGCGCCCGACAGGCGAACACCGGGGAGCTGTTTTTT,CASSARQANTGELFF